This TCR beta chain was captured by sequencing in a study of OX40 agonist ivuxolimab in advanced cancers. The assay was immunoSEQ multiplex PCR, and TCRdb's table has in-frame clones only and misses some. The sample lists more than 65,000 clones, roughly 85% occurring once. The V and J ends lost 1 base and 15 bases, in that order; junction bases with no gene match: 2. The CDR3 runs to 11 residues. Germline V gives CDR1 SNHLY, CDR2 FYNNEI. In regard to this clone: The target antigen is unknown.

Whole-study findings and limits: Expanded peripheral T-cell antigen specificity went undetermined.

This chain joins TRBV2 and TRBJ2-1; 8 nucleotides align to TRBD1. This sequence originates from an adult with an advanced solid tumor such as melanoma, head and neck, liver or kidney cancer. Sequenced material: CD4+ or CD8+ T cells sorted from blood, taken in a trial of the OX40 agonist ivuxolimab. The CDR3: CASSEGTGWFF. CDR3 coding DNA: TGTGCCAGCAGTGAAGGGACAGGGTGGTTCTTC.